The entry below describes one T cell receptor beta chain. In the original analysis: Nucleated cell number was recorded as an estimate derived from reference gene primer amplification. Generated by immunoSEQ multiplex PCR, the TCRdb table keeps only in-frame clones and is missing some. V, J and clone size derive from that table, while D and trimming were established from the DNA sequence. The profile covers about 120,000 clones, with approximately 81% appearing a single time and 3.5% to 4.5% taken by the ten largest. CDR3 length equals 15 residues. With V trimmed by 4 bases and J by 0 bases, 6 bases remained unmatched. CDR1 and CDR2 from the germline V gene are SGHTS and YDEGEE. These data belong to a study of blood T cell repertoires in COVID-19.

The TCR sequence derives from a woman aged 80 or over with acute or convalescent COVID-19. The gene calls are TRBV5-8 and TRBJ1-2; 7 bases are a match to TRBD1. Input material: peripheral blood. The DNA of the CDR3 is TGTGCCAGCAGCCTTCCAGGGGGATCTAACTATGGCTACACCTTC. This encodes CASSLPGGSNYGYTF.